This T cell receptor (beta chain) was retrieved from a study of blood T cell repertoires in COVID-19. Across the whole study: There were acute and convalescent COVID-19 samples, and they came from the United States, Italy and Spain. In each case, the material was cDNA or gDNA derived from T cells, B-cell-depleted T cells, or PBMCs.

Germline loops: CDR1 MGHRA, CDR2 YSYEKL. V was cut by 1 base and J by 2 bases, with 12 bases left in between. There are 15 residues in the CDR3. Original processing methods: Using reference gene primer amplification, nucleated cell counts were estimated. Profiled with immunoSEQ multiplex PCR; TCRdb holds only in-frame clones, not every one. The V and J calls and clone size are taken from that table; D and trimming were inferred from the DNA. There are roughly 140,000 clones in the sample; around 86% occur only once, and roughly 5% lies in the top ten. The sequence was collected from a human donor in a cohort sampled during active COVID-19. The sequencing sample was made of peripheral blood. V and J are TRBV4-1 and TRBJ2-7; D might be TRBD2 (6 bases). The chain's CDR3 is CASSQAPSAAYEQYF. The CDR3 nucleotides are TGCGCCAGCAGCCAAGCGCCTAGCGCGGCCTACGAGCAGTACTTC.